Below, one T cell receptor (beta chain) is given with its context. Its binding antigen is unknown. No base qualities exist here, and no much larger clone lies one base off it. Using the deep immunoSEQ assay, multiplex PCR amplified TCR CDR3 regions from genomic DNA. Genomic DNA extracted from each cell subset was distributed evenly over all wells of several immunoSEQ 96-well plates, and each plate served as one replicate. For sorted subsets, approximately 200 ng of genomic DNA, equivalent to around 29,000 T cell genomes, went into each replicate PCR. The purified libraries were quantified using a Qubit 3.0 fluorometer, sized with a Bioanalyzer 2100, and then quantified again using the KAPA Library Quantification kit. Every immunoSEQ 96-well plate was sequenced on a dedicated single-read 150-cycle Illumina NextSeq 550 flow cell. Under the source paper's analysis protocol: The immunoSEQ output contained only junctional sequences without quality scores, so filtering could not match that applied to full-length reads. To assign V/J genes and CDR3, sequences were annotated using PyIR, a Python wrapper for IgBLAST v1.9, with IMGT germline references. Reads were filtered out if the reads had weak V/J assignments (E-value above 1e-6), no CDR3, stop codons, out-of-frame junctions, or ambiguous translated residues. A V3J clonotype was defined by an identical inferred V gene, J gene, and CDR3 amino acid sequence. To compute the percentage overlap between repertoires, the number of shared unique clonotypes was divided by the size of the smaller repertoire. Richness of each repertoire was evaluated using RTK rarefaction, the Chao1 estimator, and Recon v2.1 estimates of unobserved clonotypes. For all TCRbeta clonotypes obtained by the gDNA method from a few donors, generation probabilities were computed with OLGA. TCRdb holds this immuneACCESS table with in-frame rearrangements only. Some clones are missing; in checked studies, unresolved V genes explain under half, and the rest has no known cause. The V and J calls and clone size come from that table; D and trimming were worked out from the DNA. The sample data list about a million clones, and more than 65% of these were observed just once. About 1.5% of the sample goes to the ten largest clones.

V loses 6 bases, J loses 7 bases, and the germline ends lie 9 bases apart. As encoded in the germline V gene, CDR1 is SNHLY while CDR2 is FYNNEI. There are 11 amino acids in the CDR3, from cysteine to phenylalanine inclusive. This entry keeps only the CDR3 DNA: 33 bases, framed from base 1. This record belongs to a study of shared clonotypes between healthy human individuals (dated by TCRdb to about 2020). In the study overall: The cohort included three men and two women between 18 and 49 years of age. For each donor, CD4 naive and CD4 memory were each given three plates, CD8 naive was given two plates, and CD8 memory was given one plate. To estimate repertoire size and how much clonotype sharing occurs between individuals, the study deeply sequenced the blood TCR repertoires of about five healthy adults. To increase sequencing depth and limit assay-specific biases, different laboratories used diverse techniques to prepare libraries and sequence TCR repertoires. Between about 0.85 and 9.5 billion PBMCs per donor were obtained by leukapheresis.

Donors were healthy HIV-negative adults with no recently reported acute infections or vaccinations. Every donor was a Caucasian adult living in Nashville, Tennessee, USA. CD4+ T cells were enriched by magnetic negative selection, after which naive cells were positively selected on CD45RA and the negative fraction was taken as the memory subset. Blood was collected by leukapheresis, and PBMCs were isolated by Ficoll-Histopaque density gradient centrifugation and then cryopreserved in liquid nitrogen vapor phase. Purity and quantity of every magnetically sorted T cell population were checked by analytical flow cytometry. From each sorted fraction, genomic DNA was isolated and quantified by UV absorbance on a Nanodrop 2000c. Overall study results and their limits: Rarefaction of sorted-subset datasets indicated incomplete sequencing despite the large sequencing depth. Estimated clonotype richness was generally larger for naive than for memory subsets. Sampling was restricted to blood, and TCR repertoires in tissue are likely to differ from TCR repertoires in blood. The genetic and exposure-history diversity represented was limited by the small number of donors. Pairwise subsampling led to the expectation that sequencing depth would affect the degree of clonotype sharing among donors. Around 5% of naive CD4, 3.5% of naive CD8, about 2.4% of memory CD4, and less than 0.45% of memory CD8 clonotypes were shared across a few donors. Compared with non-shared clonotypes, the clonotypes found in all four sorted-subset donors had higher generation probabilities.

This receptor was identified in a man aged 18-30 years in good health. Material for sequencing was memory CD4+ T cells sorted from blood. Interpreted using the paper, the cell subset or site label stands for: CD45RA-negative fraction. The chain was built from TRBV2 and TRBJ1-1; too little of a D gene remains to name it. This receptor has the CDR3 CASSAQIEAFF. The nucleotide sequence is TGTGCCAGCAGCGCTCAGATTGAAGCTTTCTTT.